The source of this T cell receptor beta chain is a study of regulatory T cells in long-lasting Graves disease. Overall study results and limits: Segments TRBV28, TRBJ1-2 and TRBJ2-5 showed preferential usage in persistent disease.

Time point reported: newly diagnosed GD, antithyroid drugs for less than 3 months. Extracted PBMC RNA gave rise to the TCR library. Patients met American Thyroid Association criteria for Graves' disease. From an endocrinology department in Xi'an, China, came the patients. Trimming took off 1 base at V and 2 bases at J, with 11 bases between the two ends. The CDR3 contains 15 residues. Germline V lookup: CDR1 LGHDT, CDR2 YNNKEL (reference sequence). Building the TCR beta libraries relied on iRepertoire HTBI primers, and CDR3 regions underwent Arm-PCR. From the multiplex PCR reads, TCRdb called clonotypes with MiXCR, one entry per CDR3 protein. The table records around 400,000 distinct CDR3 sequences, less than 20% of them present only once. This clonotype has a count of ten or more. The antigen is undetermined.

V and J are TRBV3-1 and TRBJ1-1; D is perhaps TRBD1 (6 bases). The input for sequencing was peripheral blood mononuclear cells (PBMCs), taken at new diagnosis, from a patient treated with antithyroid drugs. The receptor's source is a female donor with Graves disease. CDR3 bases: TGTGCCAGCAGCCAAGGTTCGGGGGGCAACACTGAAGCTTTCTTT. Its protein is CASSQGSGGNTEAFF.